This T cell receptor beta chain was identified in a study of Ad26.COV2.S vaccination and SARS-CoV-2 variants. V trimming: 5 bases; J trimming: 0 bases; junction bases outside the gene matches: 6. Germline V lookup: CDR1 MDHEN, CDR2 SYDVKM. The CDR3 contains 16 residues. Assay: immunoSEQ multiplex PCR; the TCRdb copy retains only in-frame clones and omits some. The table shows 380,000 or so clones, with about 86% occurring only once. This sample's treatment: some 20 received Ad26.COV2.S at low or high dose, single or two shots; about five received placebo; per-sample allocation not given. Collection of the samples took place on day 63 after the first injection of vaccine or placebo.

The TCR comes from a person between 18 and 59 years old who received the Ad26.COV2.S COVID-19 vaccine or a placebo. The sequencing here drew on peripheral blood, taken in a trial of Ad26.COV2.S vaccine versus placebo. The gene calls are TRBV28 and TRBJ2-4; 8 nucleotides line up with TRBD1. The CDR3 region has the DNA TGTGCCAGCAGTGGTTCAGGGGGCGCAGCCAAAAACATTCAGTACTTC. The encoded protein is CASSGSGGAAKNIQYF.